What follows are 10 T cell receptor beta chains derived from one specimen sequenced in a study of shared clonotypes between healthy human individuals. Measured with immunoSEQ multiplex PCR; TCRdb has only the in-frame clones, and not every one. The repertoire holds roughly 1,000,000 clones, with roughly 74% as singletons. What was sequenced was memory CD4+ T cells from PBMCs. Subset given: CD45RA-negative fraction. These receptors originate from a man younger than 30 in good health. Some clones in this sample may be carry-over from other donors' samples.

Concerning this clone itself: Other DNA sequences in the same sample also yield this CDR3. This chain links TRBV5-4 with TRBJ2-3; 9 positions agree with TRBD2. CDR3 length equals 13 residues. CDR1 is SGHNT, CDR2 YYREEE, per germline (reference sequence). The junction had 0 bases not matched to a gene; V was cut back by 2 bases and J by 5 bases. CDR3 DNA sequence: TGTGCCAGCAGCTTAGCGGGAGGAGATACGCAGTATTTT. It is translated as CASSLAGGDTQYF.

The J gene is TRBJ2-1, the V gene TRBV27, with 10 bases identical to TRBD2. The germline V gene has CDR1 MNHEY and CDR2 SMNVEV (reference sequence). The CDR3 contains 16 residues. V was clipped by 7 bases and J by 8 bases; unmatched bases: 14. The CDR3 spells CASTVISLAGKHEQFF. The DNA of the CDR3 is TGTGCCAGCACCGTAATTTCACTAGCGGGAAAACATGAGCAGTTCTTC.

The genes are TRBV11-3 and TRBJ2-5; D is undetermined. The germline V gene has CDR1 SGHNT and CDR2 YENEEA. The germline V and J ends were trimmed by 1 base and 0 bases, with 9 bases remaining between them. There are 15 residues in the CDR3. The DNA of the CDR3 is TGTGCCAGCAGCTTAGTTGCTACCAACCAAGAGACCCAGTACTTC. This codes for CASSLVATNQETQYF. The full variable domain, its missing parts supplied by reference TRBV11-3 and TRBJ2-5, is EAGVVQSPRYKIIEKKQPVAFWCNPISGHNTLYWYLQNLGQGPELLIRYENEEAVDDSQLPKDRFSAERLKGVDSTLKIQPAELGDSAVYLCASSLVATNQETQYFGPGTRLLVL.

In this sample, this clone turned up many times. The chain uses TRBV28 and TRBJ2-4; D may be TRBD1 or TRBD2 (5 bases each). Germline V CDR1 and CDR2: MDHEN, SYDVKM. CDR3 size: 13 residues. V gave up 4 bases and J gave up 8 bases, with 12 bases separating them. Here the CDR3 DNA reads TGTGCCAGCAGTTGGGGGTTGGGGGACATTCAGTACTTC. It encodes CASSWGLGDIQYF. Based on the CDR3 plus reference TRBV28 and TRBJ2-4, the full variable domain is DVKVTQSSRYLVKRTGEKVFLECVQDMDHENMFWYRQDPGLGLRLIYFSYDVKMKEKGDIPEGYSVSREKKERFSLILESASTNQTSMYLCASSWGLGDIQYFGAGTRLSVL.

The chain employs TRBV18 and TRBJ2-5; 10 bases align to TRBD2. The ends lost 3 bases at V and 0 bases at J; junction bases unmatched: 10. Germline V CDR1 and CDR2: KGHSH, LQKENI. The CDR3 consists of 18 residues. The CDR3 is CASSPRPPSGGNQETQYF. In nucleotides, the CDR3 is TGTGCCAGCTCACCGCGTCCCCCTAGCGGGGGAAACCAAGAGACCCAGTACTTC.

The genes are TRBV6-1 and TRBJ1-3, with a tentative D call TRBD1 (5 bases). CDR3 length: 16 residues. Trimming removed 4 bases at V and 5 bases at J, with 18 bases between. Germline values: CDR1 MNHNS, CDR2 SASEGT. CDR3 DNA sequence: TGTGCCAGCAGTGGTCAAGACAGTGGAGGTAGAAACACCATATATTTT. This gives the protein CASSGQDSGGRNTIYF.

The chain links TRBV27 to TRBJ1-2, with D hard to call. The CDR3 is made up of 15 amino acids. Germline lookup yields CDR1 MNHEY and CDR2 SMNVEV (reference sequence). V lost 2 bases, J lost 2 bases, and 12 bases lay in between. CDR3 sequence reads: CASSLGRPANYGYTF. The CDR3 DNA reads TGTGCCAGCAGTTTAGGGCGCCCAGCCAACTATGGCTACACCTTC.

The chain recombines TRBV18 with TRBJ2-7, with no clear D. Germline CDR1 KGHSH, CDR2 LQKENI. This CDR3 has 13 amino acids. Trimming pared 0 bases from V and 5 bases from J, leaving 8 bases between. The CDR3 here is CASSPPSLNEQYF. In nucleotides, the CDR3 is TGTGCCAGCTCACCACCGTCTCTAAACGAGCAGTACTTC.

This clone was detected a few times. The chain employs TRBV2 and TRBJ1-2, with 9 nucleotides matching TRBD1. Germline V gives CDR1 SNHLY, CDR2 FYNNEI. J gave up 5 bases and V 1 base, and 5 bases lay outside the gene matches. The CDR3 contains 15 residues. The CDR3 sequence is CASSEGTGVLYGYTF. In DNA form, the CDR3 reads TGTGCCAGCAGTGAAGGGACAGGGGTTTTGTATGGCTACACCTTC.

The rearrangement links TRBV5-1 to TRBJ1-1, with D unresolved. The CDR3 consists of 14 residues. Trimming shortened V by 2 bases and J by 0 bases, and 8 bases separated the two germline ends. The germline CDR1 and CDR2 sequences are SGHRS and YFSETQ. CDR3 amino acids: CASSFGVVNTEAFF. CDR3 coding DNA: TGCGCCAGCAGCTTCGGGGTGGTGAACACTGAAGCTTTCTTT.